Described below is a single T cell receptor (beta chain) sequence and its context. Its antigen is unknown. Base-call qualities are not available, and no considerably larger clone is one nucleotide away. This record comes from a study of blood T cell repertoires in COVID-19 (TCRdb year 2020). In terms of the full investigation: Samples covering the acute and convalescent phases of COVID-19 were provided by collaborators in the United States, Italy and Spain. A freely available public database, intended as a resource for researchers studying the immune response to SARS-CoV-2, is where the repertoires were released. The dataset comprised deeply sampled blood TCRbeta repertoires from subjects exposed to, actively infected with, or recovered from COVID-19. The samples were drawn from the first 160 participants of the ongoing ImmuneRACE study and from 1,254 subjects provided by 6 global collaborators. HLA class I and class II types, where available, came from metadata supplied by the sample provider rather than from assay-based typing. Nearly every sample came with metadata listing a de-identified subject ID, COVID-19 status, age in years and sex. The material from the prospective study consisted of cDNA or gDNA derived from T cells, B-cell-depleted T cells, or PBMCs. Study-wide conclusions, independent of this receptor: How much clinical and demographic metadata was included differed by source and by participant, and the metadata was provided uncurated.

Participants in the prospective study were aged roughly 18 to 89 years, lived in 20 to 30 United States geographic areas, and enrolled through a virtual design. To assign participants to cohorts, the prospective study relied on clinical history that participants themselves reported in a screening survey and a study questionnaire. Mobile phlebotomists in the prospective study collected whole blood, serum and a nasopharyngeal or oropharyngeal swab from every participant. Prospective study participants could optionally give additional blood draws and questionnaires over an approximately 2-month period. Before DNA extraction, blood samples from the prospective study were shipped at room temperature or frozen. The immunoSEQ Assay, a bias-controlled multiplex PCR, was used to amplify TCRbeta CDR3 regions from genomic DNA. As for the original processing: Within the assay, amplification of reference gene primers was used to estimate how many nucleated cells each sample contained. To quantify the absolute abundance of each unique TCRbeta CDR3 rearrangement, sequence reads were collapsed and filtered. For each sample, productive Simpson clonality was calculated as the square root of Simpson's diversity index across productive rearrangements. TCRdb's version of the immuneACCESS table is confined to in-frame rearrangements and falls short of the full clone set. An unresolved V gene accounts for under half of the shortfall where checked; the remainder is of unknown origin. That table gives V, J and clone size, and the DNA gave D and trimming. The sample records about 270,000 clones, under 95% of which are singletons. About 2.5% of the sample lies in the top ten.

The germline V and J ends show losses of 1 base and 7 bases respectively, and no gene match explains 5 bases of the junction. CDR3 length: 14 amino acids, cysteine to phenylalanine. Kept here is only the CDR3 DNA, which spans 42 bases and is read in frame from base 1. The germline V gene encodes CDR1 LNHDA and CDR2 SQIVND (reference sequence). The sample comprised PBMCs or T cells enriched from blood (not recorded which). The clonotype comes from a woman in her forties with acute COVID-19. This receptor chain uses TRBV19 and TRBJ1-1; TRBD1 aligns with 8 central bases. The DNA sequence reads TGTGCCAGTAGTATAGGACAGGGGAGAATTGAAGCTTTCTTT. The resulting protein is CASSIGQGRIEAFF.